A selection of T cell receptor beta chains follows, all from one sample in a study of beta chain features in type 1 diabetes. TCRdb's copy holds only in-frame clones and misses some; the assay was immunoSEQ multiplex PCR. The sample holds approximately 120,000 clones, less than 40% seen once. Sequencing was performed on stem cell memory CD4+ T cells from blood. Receptor source: a woman younger than 35 in good health. Each CDR3 is given with its conserved first and last residue. D genes are given only for firm matches. Size tells how often a clone was seen (once, few, many) or the class of an expanded clone, and some rows leave it out.

CDR3aa,CDR3nt,abundance,j_gene,d_gene,v_gene
CASSSPTGITEAFF,TGTGCCAGCAGCTCTCCGACAGGGATCACTGAAGCTTTCTTT,NA,TRBJ1-1,TRBD1,TRBV7-2
CASRGGDLVYEQYF,TGCGCCAGCAGGGGAGGGGACCTCGTCTACGAGCAGTACTTC,NA,TRBJ2-7,TRBD2,TRBV5-1
CASIPVGQGKFGNEQFF,TGTGCCAGCATCCCGGTAGGACAGGGTAAATTTGGCAATGAGCAGTTCTTC,few,TRBJ2-1,TRBD1,TRBV2
CASNSRGRDNEQFF,TGTGCCAGTAACTCAAGGGGGCGGGACAATGAGCAGTTCTTC,few,TRBJ2-1,TRBD1,TRBV19
CASSLSDRVAGNTIYF,TGTGCCAGCAGCTTATCGGACAGGGTTGCCGGAAACACCATATATTTT,few,TRBJ1-3,TRBD1,TRBV13
CASSLWRGQGNTEAFF,TGTGCCAGCAGCTTATGGCGGGGGCAGGGAAACACTGAAGCTTTCTTT,NA,TRBJ1-1,NA,TRBV7-2
CASSLIGGDRASLPNEQFF,TGTGCCAGCAGCTTAATAGGAGGTGACAGGGCTTCGTTACCCAATGAGCAGTTCTTC,NA,TRBJ2-1,TRBD1,TRBV7-3
CASSYDGTGVFGYTF,TGTGCCAGCAGTTACGATGGGACAGGGGTTTTTGGCTACACCTTC,NA,TRBJ1-2,TRBD1,TRBV6-6
CAISESNAPGGGEQYF,TGTGCCATCAGTGAGTCGAACGCGCCAGGGGGAGGCGAGCAGTACTTC,NA,TRBJ2-7,NA,TRBV10-3
CASSPGAYEQYF,TGTGCCAGCAGTCCTGGGGCTTACGAGCAGTACTTC,NA,TRBJ2-7,NA,TRBV28
CASSSRGLHSYEQYF,TGTGCCAGCAGCTCCAGGGGGCTACATTCCTACGAGCAGTACTTC,few,TRBJ2-7,TRBD1,TRBV7-2
CASSLRGTQYF,TGTGCCAGCAGTTTAAGGGGGACCCAGTACTTC,many,TRBJ2-5,NA,TRBV6-5
CASRGFQGYEQYF,TGCGCCAGCAGAGGGTTTCAGGGCTACGAGCAGTACTTC,NA,TRBJ2-7,NA,TRBV5-1
CASSLMTASYEQYF,TGTGCCAGCAGTTTAATGACAGCAAGCTACGAGCAGTACTTC,NA,TRBJ2-7,NA,TRBV27
CASILGQGTYGYTF,TGTGCCAGCATCCTTGGGCAGGGGACCTATGGCTACACCTTC,NA,TRBJ1-2,NA,TRBV7-9
CATSRRVTSGRRAEQFF,TGTGCCACCAGCAGGAGGGTGACTAGCGGGAGGAGGGCTGAGCAGTTCTTC,once,TRBJ2-1,TRBD2,TRBV15
CASSLPGGPSYEQYF,TGTGCCAGCAGCCTCCCTGGCGGCCCCTCCTACGAGCAGTACTTC,few,TRBJ2-7,NA,TRBV5-6
CSAGQARAFF,TGCAGCGCAGGACAGGCGCGAGCTTTCTTT,NA,TRBJ1-1,TRBD1,TRBV29-1
CASNSGGNEKLFF,TGTGCCAGCAACTCAGGGGGAAATGAAAAACTGTTTTTT,NA,TRBJ1-4,TRBD1,TRBV28
CASSSGKAVGRGYNEQFF,TGTGCCAGCAGCTCCGGGAAGGCGGTGGGCAGGGGATACAATGAGCAGTTCTTC,few,TRBJ2-1,NA,TRBV7-9
CAWSVRGGGGYTF,TGTGCCTGGAGTGTACGGGGGGGAGGAGGCTACACCTTC,few,TRBJ1-2,NA,TRBV30
CASSVPRDSAANEQFF,TGCGCCAGCAGCGTTCCCCGGGACTCAGCGGCGAATGAGCAGTTCTTC,NA,TRBJ2-1,NA,TRBV5-1
CASSQDIAGDGYTF,TGTGCCAGCAGCCAAGATATTGCGGGGGATGGCTACACCTTC,few,TRBJ1-2,NA,TRBV14
CASSGSGKAFF,TGTGCCAGCAGCGGATCGGGAAAGGCTTTCTTT,once,TRBJ1-1,NA,TRBV6-5
CASSYTPGQRSYNEQFF,TGCGCCAGCAGCTATACTCCGGGACAAAGGTCCTACAATGAGCAGTTCTTC,few,TRBJ2-1,NA,TRBV5-1
CASSPPSSVRSGANVLTF,TGTGCCAGCTCACCCCCGTCTAGCGTGCGCTCTGGGGCCAACGTCCTGACTTTC,once,TRBJ2-6,NA,TRBV18
CASSLTGTSVTDTQYF,TGTGCCAGCAGCTTAACGGGGACTAGCGTCACAGATACGCAGTATTTT,NA,TRBJ2-3,TRBD2,TRBV7-3
CAWSKPGLAGALNEQFF,TGTGCCTGGTCAAAGCCGGGACTAGCGGGAGCTCTCAATGAGCAGTTCTTC,NA,TRBJ2-1,TRBD2,TRBV30
CASSPVGGKETQYF,TGCGCCAGCAGCCCCGTAGGAGGCAAAGAGACCCAGTACTTC,few,TRBJ2-5,NA,TRBV4-3
CASSESGLGGSEQFF,TGTGCCAGCAGTGAATCCGGACTAGGTGGCTCTGAGCAGTTCTTC,NA,TRBJ2-1,TRBD2,TRBV25-1
CASSILPGLAGGNEQFF,TGCGCCAGCAGTATACTACCGGGACTAGCGGGAGGGAATGAGCAGTTCTTC,once,TRBJ2-1,TRBD2,TRBV5-1
CASSWGTGGNQPQHF,TGCGCCAGCAGCTGGGGGACAGGAGGCAATCAGCCCCAGCATTTT,NA,TRBJ1-5,TRBD1,TRBV5-1
CASSWDFVGKLFF,TGCGCCAGCAGCTGGGACTTTGTCGGAAAACTGTTTTTT,once,TRBJ1-4,NA,TRBV5-1
CASSRRQVTNNEQFF,TGTGCCAGCAGCCGCCGACAGGTTACTAACAATGAGCAGTTCTTC,NA,TRBJ2-1,NA,TRBV4-2
CAISAVLAGFTDTQYF,TGTGCCATCAGTGCGGTGCTAGCGGGGTTCACAGATACGCAGTATTTT,NA,TRBJ2-3,TRBD2,TRBV10-3
CSALALEQYF,TGCAGTGCTCTTGCCCTAGAGCAGTACTTC,NA,TRBJ2-7,NA,TRBV20-1
CASSRDKGNTIYF,TGCGCCAGCTCCCGGGACAAAGGAAACACCATATATTTT,NA,TRBJ1-3,NA,TRBV10-1
CASRPDGNEQFF,TGTGCCAGCAGGCCCGACGGGAATGAGCAGTTCTTC,few,TRBJ2-1,NA,TRBV28
CASTLRGEFYGYTF,TGTGCCAGCACCCTTCGGGGGGAATTCTATGGCTACACCTTC,few,TRBJ1-2,NA,TRBV7-9
CASSPQGATNTGELFF,TGTGCCAGCTCACCACAGGGGGCTACGAACACCGGGGAGCTGTTTTTT,few,TRBJ2-2,TRBD1,TRBV18
CASSIAGVRNEQFF,TGTGCCAGCAGTATAGCGGGAGTCAGGAATGAGCAGTTCTTC,few,TRBJ2-1,TRBD2,TRBV28
CASSRQVYNEQFF,TGTGCCAGCAGTAGACAGGTATACAATGAGCAGTTCTTC,few,TRBJ2-1,NA,TRBV6-5
CSVVPQPGLAPLDEQFF,TGCAGCGTCGTTCCCCAGCCGGGACTAGCGCCCTTGGATGAGCAGTTCTTC,few,TRBJ2-1,TRBD2,TRBV29-1
CASSKDRVHTDTQYF,TGTGCCAGCAGTAAAGACAGGGTCCATACAGATACGCAGTATTTT,few,TRBJ2-3,TRBD1,TRBV28
CASSLSSRNTEAFF,TGTGCCAGCAGTTTATCATCCAGGAACACTGAAGCTTTCTTT,NA,TRBJ1-1,NA,TRBV27
CASSVGAGNRYTF,TGTGCCAGCAGCGTAGGGGCAGGGAATCGCTACACCTTC,few,TRBJ1-2,NA,TRBV9
CASTTWDRGLSGYTF,TGTGCCAGTACCACCTGGGACAGGGGGCTGAGTGGCTACACCTTC,few,TRBJ1-2,TRBD1,TRBV19
CASSFAGTGGEAFF,TGCGCCAGCAGTTTTGCCGGGACAGGGGGCGAAGCTTTCTTT,NA,TRBJ1-1,TRBD1,TRBV5-1
CASSAIGEGVSYEQYF,TGTGCCAGCTCAGCCATCGGGGAGGGGGTGAGCTACGAGCAGTACTTC,NA,TRBJ2-7,NA,TRBV18
CASSFGTSGSNEQFF,TGTGCCAGCAGCTTCGGGACTAGCGGGAGCAATGAGCAGTTCTTC,NA,TRBJ2-1,TRBD2,TRBV11-3
CASSRQGVNTEAFF,TGTGCCAGCAGTCGACAGGGGGTGAACACTGAAGCTTTCTTT,few,TRBJ1-1,TRBD1,TRBV5-4
CASSNSGRVSYNEQFF,TGTGCCAGCAGCAATAGCGGGAGGGTCTCCTACAATGAGCAGTTCTTC,few,TRBJ2-1,TRBD2,TRBV14
CASSPTRLAGSYNEQFF,TGTGCCAGCAGCCCCACCCGACTAGCGGGATCCTACAATGAGCAGTTCTTC,few,TRBJ2-1,TRBD2,TRBV7-2
CASRGAAEQFF,TGTGCCAGTAGAGGAGCAGCCGAGCAGTTCTTC,few,TRBJ2-1,NA,TRBV19
CASSFGRAYSYEQYF,TGTGCCAGCAGCTTCGGGAGGGCCTACTCCTACGAGCAGTACTTC,NA,TRBJ2-7,TRBD2,TRBV7-9
CASSPGGTDTQYF,TGTGCCAGCAGCCCCGGGGGCACAGATACGCAGTATTTT,few,TRBJ2-3,NA,TRBV7-2
CASSVGQGQGRAFF,TGTGCCAGCAGCGTCGGACAGGGGCAGGGTAGGGCTTTCTTT,NA,TRBJ1-1,TRBD1,TRBV9
CSVAGLMNTEAFF,TGCAGCGTTGCAGGCCTAATGAACACTGAAGCTTTCTTT,once,TRBJ1-1,NA,TRBV29-1
CASSLGQGVQPQHF,TGCGCCAGCAGCTTGGGACAGGGCGTCCAGCCCCAGCATTTT,few,TRBJ1-5,TRBD1,TRBV5-1